The 16 T cell receptor beta chains listed next were all sequenced from one sample in a study of post-analysis software for immune sequencing data. Presence of unique molecular identifiers characterized the TCR beta cDNA libraries. TCRdb reprocessed the PCR reads with MiXCR, giving one entry per CDR3 protein. Of around 260,000 distinct CDR3 sequences listed, 36% are singletons. Findings of the study overall: About 5 TRBV segments appeared more often in patients than in controls, and TRBV5-6, TRBV5-1 and TRBV20-1 were among these.

These TCRs' antigens remain unknown. The sample taken for sequencing was blood. These receptors were obtained from a girl between 5 and 17 years old with multiple sclerosis.

Turning to this clonotype: A single base separates this from a much larger clone, so it may be a read error. The gene calls are TRBV7-8 and TRBJ2-1; possibly TRBD1 or TRBD2 for D (6 bases each). The J call may be wrong; the DNA end is better matched by TRBJ2-7. From germline, CDR1 is SGHVS and CDR2 FQNEAQ. The CDR3 length is 18 residues. The chain's CDR3 is CASSLAWSLGGLYNEQYF. The CDR3 nucleotides are TGTGCCAGCAGCTTAGCATGGAGCCTGGGGGGCCTGTACAATGAGCAGTACTTC.

This clonotype was counted only a few times. The V gene is TRBV9, the J gene TRBJ1-1; D is ambiguous. Germline CDR1 and CDR2: SGDLS and YYNGEE. The CDR3 has 16 amino acids. Trimming removed 0 bases at V and 0 bases at J, with 12 bases between. The CDR3 protein is CASSVADGRMNTEAFF. CDR3 in DNA: TGTGCCAGCAGCGTAGCAGATGGCAGAATGAACACTGAAGCTTTCTTT.

This clonotype has more than one count but fewer than ten. This chain connects TRBV5-1 to TRBJ1-1; 7 bases are shared with TRBD1. Unmatched junction bases numbered 14, after V lost 5 bases and J lost 1 base. This CDR3 has 17 amino acids. Germline values: CDR1 SGHRS, CDR2 YFSETQ. CDR3 region: CASRTGDSPFGNTEAFF. In DNA, the CDR3 is TGCGCCAGCAGAACCGGGGACAGTCCGTTCGGGAACACTGAAGCTTTCTTT.

This clonotype was detected ten times or more. This rearrangement joins TRBV25-1 to TRBJ2-3, with no clear D. Trimming stripped 10 bases from V and 4 bases from J, with 12 bases between. The CDR3 length is 12 residues. Germline lookup yields CDR1 MGHDK and CDR2 SYGVNS. For the CDR3, the DNA is TGTGCCACTACTAAGGATGCAGATACGCAGTATTTT. This sequence encodes CATTKDADTQYF.

This clonotype was found a few times. The V gene is TRBV7-9, the J gene TRBJ1-1, with D possibly matching TRBD1 (5 bases). V lost 6 bases to trimming and J lost 6 bases, with 20 bases between them. The CDR3 extends over 15 amino acids. The germline V gene encodes CDR1 SEHNR and CDR2 FQNEAQ (reference sequence). The CDR3 region has the DNA TGTGCCAGCAGTATCGGGCGTGGGGGATGGTCTGAAGCTTTCTTT. This encodes CASSIGRGGWSEAFF. Complete variable domain (other parts from reference TRBV7-9 and TRBJ1-1): DTGVSQNPRHKITKRGQNVTFRCDPISEHNRLYWYRQTLGQGPEFLTYFQNEAQLEKSRLLSDRFSAERPKGSFSTLEIQRTEQGDSAMYLCASSIGRGGWSEAFFGQGTRLTVV.

This clonotype was counted ten times or more. The chain joins TRBV3-1 to TRBJ2-1; TRBD2 matches at 9 bases. V gave up 4 bases and J gave up 6 bases; unmatched junction bases: 1. This CDR3 has 13 residues. Germline assignment: CDR1 LGHDT and CDR2 YNNKEL (reference sequence). This chain's CDR3 is CASSRGLANEQFF. DNA for the CDR3: TGTGCCAGCAGCCGGGGACTAGCCAATGAGCAGTTCTTC.

V usage is TRBV5-1 and J usage is TRBJ2-5; TRBD1 agrees at 9 bases. V lost 4 bases to trimming and J lost 7 bases; unmatched junction nucleotides: 8. CDR1 and CDR2 from the germline V gene are SGHRS and YFSETQ. This CDR3 is built from 14 residues. This CDR3 is CASSPGGQGVTQYF. CDR3 sequence (DNA): TGCGCCAGCAGCCCAGGGGGACAGGGAGTGACCCAGTACTTC.

This sequence joins TRBV6-1 and TRBJ1-1; D uncertain. The CDR3 length is 14 residues. Germline V gene lookup returns CDR1 MNHNS and CDR2 SASEGT. The V end lost 10 bases, the J end lost 0 bases, and 15 bases lay between the germline ends. The CDR3 nucleotides read TGTGCCACCGAAATACGGGCTTTGAACACTGAAGCTTTCTTT. Translated, it gives CATEIRALNTEAFF.

The chain combines TRBV19 with TRBJ2-3, with 8 bases matching TRBD2. J gave up 4 bases and V 2 bases, and 5 bases lay outside the gene matches. The germline gives CDR1 LNHDA, CDR2 SQIVND (reference sequence). The CDR3 sequence is 15 residues long. CDR3 amino acids: CASSILLGGADTQYF. As DNA, the CDR3 is TGTGCCAGTAGTATACTTCTCGGGGGGGCAGATACGCAGTATTTT.

The chain carries TRBV24-1 and TRBJ2-1; D not resolved. Trimming took off 5 bases at V and 4 bases at J, with 11 bases between the two ends. The CDR3 runs 14 residues. Germline CDR1 reads KGHDR; CDR2 reads SFDVKD. The DNA for the CDR3 is TGTGCCACCAGTGGCGACACACTTTACAATGAGCAGTTCTTC. It encodes CATSGDTLYNEQFF.

This clonotype occurred many times. The rearrangement uses TRBV20-1 and TRBJ2-3, with 11 bases that match TRBD2. V lost 6 bases to trimming and J lost 4 bases; unmatched junction nucleotides: 6. Germline V gives CDR1 DFQATT, CDR2 SNEGSKA (reference sequence). CDR3 size: 14 residues. The CDR3 region is CSAGTSGYSDTQYF. DNA of the CDR3: TGCAGTGCGGGGACTAGCGGATATTCAGATACGCAGTATTTT.

Details on this clonotype: Sequence at one end of the junction differs from germline and may be a read error. The CDR3 DNA reads as TGTGCCGGCAGGGAGGGACAGGTGTATGGCTACACCTTC. It yields the protein CAGREGQVYGYTF. The V gene is TRBV28, the J gene TRBJ1-2; 8 bases line up with TRBD1. The CDR3 has 13 residues. Germline V gene lookup returns CDR1 MDHEN and CDR2 SYDVKM.

The chain is built from TRBV7-3 and TRBJ2-2; 9 nucleotides align to TRBD2. Per germline, CDR1 SGHTA and CDR2 FQGTGA. The CDR3 totals 15 residues. J gave up 3 bases and V 5 bases, and 4 bases lay outside the gene matches. Here the CDR3 reads CASSPRGGYTGELFF. CDR3 nucleotides: TGTGCCAGCAGCCCGCGGGGGGGTTACACCGGGGAGCTGTTTTTT.

This clonotype appeared a few times. V usage is TRBV20-1 and J usage is TRBJ2-2, with D perhaps matching TRBD1 (5 bases). CDR1 is DFQATT and CDR2 is SNEGSKA in the germline V gene (reference sequence). The CDR3 extends over 13 amino acids. Trimming cost V 5 bases and J 5 bases, with 12 bases left between them. The CDR3 DNA reads as TGCAGTGCTCGATTTGGGGCGACCGGGGAGCTGTTTTTT. Translating gives CSARFGATGELFF.

This clonotype was counted ten times or more. A much more abundant neighbour one base away suggests this may be a read error. The DNA is omitted, as the CDR3 cannot be located on it reliably, and the CDR3 follows TCRdb's listing. V and J are TRBV10-2 and TRBJ2-6; TRBD1, the table's D call, lacks a check against the DNA. From its first to its last residue, the CDR3 has 15 amino acids. Per germline, CDR1 WSHSY and CDR2 SAAADI. This chain's CDR3 is CASSDWGPGANVRTF.

With respect to this clonotype: A single base separates this from a much larger clone, so it may be a read error. The chain employs TRBV11-2 and TRBJ2-1, with TRBD1 matching over 11 bases. From germline, CDR1 is SGHAT and CDR2 FQNNGV. The CDR3 loop spans 15 amino acids. The CDR3 DNA sequence: TGTACCAGCAGCCCCCTGGGACAGGGGGGAAATGAGCAGTTCTTC. Protein sequence: CTSSPLGQGGNEQFF.